A selection of T cell receptor beta chains follows, all from one sample in a study of blood T cell repertoires in COVID-19. Produced via immunoSEQ multiplex PCR; TCRdb's table is partial and in-frame only. The repertoire holds 200,000 to 250,000 clones, with about 87% as singletons. Sequencing was performed on peripheral blood. Every receptor here comes from a woman in her thirties with COVID-19, enrolled during active disease. Each CDR3 is given with its conserved first and last residue. D genes are given only for firm matches. The size field is filled for only some rows; it gives once, few, many or a size class.

TRBJ2-6	TRBV5-4	-	-	TGTGCCAGCAGCTTCTCGTTGGGGGGGCGCGCCTCTGGGGCCAACGTCCTGACTTTC	CASSFSLGGRASGANVLTF
TRBJ1-4	TRBV7-2	-	-	TGTGCCAGCAGCTTTCAGGGGATAGGTGAAAAACTGTTTTTT	CASSFQGIGEKLFF
TRBJ2-7	TRBV4-3	-	-	TGCGCCAGCAGCCCTAACAGGGCCTACGAGCAGTACTTC	CASSPNRAYEQYF
TRBJ1-1	TRBV7-2	-	-	TGTGCCAGCAGCCGAGGGGGACACACTGAAGCTTTCTTT	CASSRGGHTEAFF
TRBJ1-1	TRBV6-5	-	-	TGTGCCAGCCTAGCCGGGAGAGGGCACACTGAAGCTTTCTTT	CASLAGRGHTEAFF
TRBJ1-3	TRBV19	few	-	TGTGCCAGTAGTATACAGGGGTCCTCTGGAAACACCATATATTTT	CASSIQGSSGNTIYF
TRBJ2-2	TRBV4-2	-	TRBD2	TGTGCCAGCAGCCAAGACCCTAGCGGGGGGTTCAACACCGGGGAGCTGTTTTTT	CASSQDPSGGFNTGELFF
TRBJ2-1	TRBV4-3	-	-	TGCGCCAGCAGCCAAGATACCCTTCGGGAGCAGTTCTTC	CASSQDTLREQFF
TRBJ2-3	TRBV3-1/TRBV3-2	-	TRBD2	TGTGCCAGCAGCCAAGATCCAGGACTAGCGGGAGTGTACGGAGATACGCAGTATTTT	CASSQDPGLAGVYGDTQYF
TRBJ1-4	TRBV7-9	-	TRBD1	TGTGCCAGCAGCTCCACAGGGGTTAGTGAAAAACTGTTTTTT	CASSSTGVSEKLFF
TRBJ1-2	TRBV5-1	-	-	TGCGCCAGCAGCTTGGCCGGGGGGGTCGGATATGGCTACACCTTC	CASSLAGGVGYGYTF
TRBJ1-5	TRBV24-1	-	-	TGTGCCACCAGTGGAGGGGGGGCTTCTCAGCCCCAGCATTTT	CATSGGGASQPQHF
TRBJ2-1	TRBV5-1	-	TRBD2	TGCGCCAGCAGCCCGGGACTAGCGGGGCGCTACAATGAGCAGTTCTTC	CASSPGLAGRYNEQFF
TRBJ2-7	TRBV29-1	-	-	TGCAGCGTTGAAGGGGGGGATTTGAACGAGCAGTACTTC	CSVEGGDLNEQYF
TRBJ2-3	TRBV4-1	-	-	TGCGCCAGCAGCTATCTTCACTCAGGGGCAGATACGCAGTATTTT	CASSYLHSGADTQYF
TRBJ2-5	TRBV7-9	-	TRBD2	TGTGCCAGCAGCCCAGGTGGGACTAGCGGGAGGATCAGTCAAGAGACCCAGTACTTC	CASSPGGTSGRISQETQYF
TRBJ2-5	TRBV7-2	once	-	TGTGCCAGCAGCTTCAACAGTCCCCCTAAGGAGACCCAGTACTTC	CASSFNSPPKETQYF
TRBJ1-1	TRBV11-1	-	TRBD1	TGTGCCAGCAGCTTATCGATCGGACAGGGGAACACTGAAGCTTTCTTT	CASSLSIGQGNTEAFF
TRBJ2-3	TRBV28	once	-	TGTGCCACCGTGTCGGGGGTTAAGCCAGATACGCAGTATTTT	CATVSGVKPDTQYF
TRBJ1-1	TRBV20-1	-	TRBD1	TGCAGTGCTAGAGCCGGACAGGGGGTTTTCTTT	CSARAGQGVFF
TRBJ2-1	TRBV13	-	TRBD2	TGTGCCAGCAGCGCGGGACTAGCGGGGGGTCAGAACTACAATGAGCAGTTCTTC	CASSAGLAGGQNYNEQFF
TRBJ2-4	TRBV9	-	-	TGTGCCAGCAGCGTCGCCCTACCAGGAACGGCGAACATTCAGTACTTC	CASSVALPGTANIQYF
TRBJ1-2	TRBV24-1	-	-	TGTGCCACCAGTGACCCAGCGAGGGACAAGTATGGCTACACCTTC	CATSDPARDKYGYTF
TRBJ2-1	TRBV4-1	-	TRBD2	TGCGCCAGCAGCCAAGGGGAGGGCTACAATGAGCAGTTCTTC	CASSQGEGYNEQFF
TRBJ1-5	TRBV20-1	-	-	TGCAGTGCTAGTGCGAGGACAAATCAGCCCCAGCATTTT	CSASARTNQPQHF
TRBJ2-1	TRBV19	few	TRBD2	TGTGCCAGTAGTATAGATCGGCCTAGCGGGAGGGTTGAGCAGTTCTTC	CASSIDRPSGRVEQFF
TRBJ1-4	TRBV6-5	once	-	TGTGCCAGCAGTTACGGGGCCGACAGGCTTAATGAAAAACTGTTTTTT	CASSYGADRLNEKLFF
TRBJ2-3	TRBV2	-	TRBD2	TGTGCCAGCAGTGTGGACAGCGGGAGCGCAGATACGCAGTATTTT	CASSVDSGSADTQYF
TRBJ2-7	TRBV6-5	few	TRBD1	TGTGCCAGCAGTTACTGGGCAGGGGGCTCCTACGAGCAGTACTTC	CASSYWAGGSYEQYF
TRBJ2-5	TRBV5-1	once	TRBD2	TGCGCCAGCAGCTTGGGGACTAGCGGCCTCACACAAGAGACCCAGTACTTC	CASSLGTSGLTQETQYF
TRBJ2-7	TRBV5-1	once	TRBD1	TGCGCCAGCAGCTCGAACAGGGGGCCCGAGCAGTACTTC	CASSSNRGPEQYF
TRBJ1-2	TRBV30	-	-	TGTGCCTGGAGTGAGGGGGGGCGAGGCTACACCTTC	CAWSEGGRGYTF
TRBJ2-1	TRBV3-1/TRBV3-2	-	-	TGTGCCAGCAGCCTAACTGGTCTAGGAAGAGTATTCCCGTTCTCCTACAATGAGCAGTTCTTC	CASSLTGLGRVFPFSYNEQFF
TRBJ2-3	TRBV6-4	once	TRBD1	TGTGCCAGCAGTGACGGACAGGGGGGAAGCACAGATACGCAGTATTTT	CASSDGQGGSTDTQYF
TRBJ2-6	TRBV30	-	TRBD1	TGTGCCTGGAGTGCTACAGGGGATTTGTTCGTCCTGACTTTC	CAWSATGDLFVLTF
TRBJ1-3	TRBV18	-	-	TGTGCCAGCTCACCGCGATTGGAGGGAAGAGGTGGAAACACCATATATTTT	CASSPRLEGRGGNTIYF
TRBJ2-1	TRBV19	-	TRBD2	TGTGCCAGTAAAGGCTGGGCTAGCGGGGGCGAGGCCGCCTACAATGAGCAGTTCTTC	CASKGWASGGEAAYNEQFF
TRBJ1-5	TRBV6-2/TRBV6-3	once	-	TGTGCCAGCAGTTACAGGAGGGCGGGTCAGCCCCAGCATTTT	CASSYRRAGQPQHF
TRBJ2-5	TRBV6-6	-	TRBD2	TGTGCCAGCAGTTACTCTCTAGCGGGGGGCGCGGAGACCCAGTACTTC	CASSYSLAGGAETQYF
TRBJ1-2	TRBV29-1	once	-	TGCAGCGTTGGTAGGGGGACATCTTATGGCTACACCTTC	CSVGRGTSYGYTF
TRBJ1-4	TRBV9	many	-	TGTGCCAGCAGCCGCATCCAGGGGAATAATGAAAAACTGTTTTTT	CASSRIQGNNEKLFF
TRBJ1-1	TRBV5-5	few	-	TGTGCCAGCAGCCCCCAAGCAGGGGCTTTGAACACTGAAGCTTTCTTT	CASSPQAGALNTEAFF
TRBJ2-5	TRBV3-1/TRBV3-2	-	TRBD1	TGTGCCAGCAGCCCCCGGACAGGAAGGGGAGAGACCCAGTACTTC	CASSPRTGRGETQYF
TRBJ2-2	TRBV7-9	-	-	TGTGCCAGCAGCTCAAACCGGGACATAACGGCCACCGGGGAGCTGTTTTTT	CASSSNRDITATGELFF
TRBJ2-7	TRBV29-1	-	TRBD2	TGCAGCGCAAGAACGGGGGGGGCCATATACGAGCAGTACTTC	CSARTGGAIYEQYF